This T cell receptor beta chain is drawn from a study of blood T cell repertoires in COVID-19. Study as a whole: COVID-19 samples from acute and convalescent phases originated in the United States, Italy and Spain.

Germline loops: CDR1 SGDLS, CDR2 YYNGEE. V dropped 0 bases and J dropped 5 bases, with 11 bases sitting between them. The CDR3 spans 14 residues. Some clones are missing from TCRdb's copy, which holds only in-frame ones; the method was immunoSEQ multiplex PCR. The sample lists 330,000 or so clones; approximately 89% were seen once. This receptor was identified in a woman aged 55-70 years with COVID-19, enrolled during active disease. This chain joins TRBV9 and TRBJ2-5; D not resolved. Sequencing was done on a sample of peripheral blood. CDR3 bases: TGTGCCAGCAGCGTAGATGGTAGCTTGGAGACCCAGTACTTC. It codes for CASSVDGSLETQYF.